These T cell receptor beta chains were read from a single sample in a study of blood T cell repertoires in COVID-19. Generated by immunoSEQ multiplex PCR, the TCRdb table keeps only in-frame clones and is missing some. The sample yields about 74,000 clones, over 75% seen once. Sequences were obtained from peripheral blood. These receptors originate from a man in his fifties or sixties with acute or convalescent COVID-19. CDR3s include the opening cysteine and the closing phenylalanine or tryptophan. A D gene is named only where the DNA matches it firmly. Clone size appears in some rows only: once, few, many, or a class for an expanded clone.

abundance: .
v_gene: TRBV7-1
d_gene: .
j_gene: TRBJ1-6
CDR3aa: CASSSLRYITRNSPLHF
CDR3nt: TGTGCCAGCAGCTCGCTCCGCTACATCACGCGGAATTCACCCCTCCACTTT

abundance: .
v_gene: TRBV4-1
d_gene: .
j_gene: TRBJ2-3
CDR3aa: CASSQTGITDTQYF
CDR3nt: TGCGCCAGCAGCCAAACCGGGATCACAGATACGCAGTATTTT

abundance: .
v_gene: TRBV6-5
d_gene: .
j_gene: TRBJ1-5
CDR3aa: CASRSPGQNQPQHF
CDR3nt: TGTGCCAGCAGATCCCCCGGACAGAATCAGCCCCAGCATTTT

abundance: .
v_gene: TRBV24-1
d_gene: .
j_gene: TRBJ2-3
CDR3aa: CATNEGGTDTQYF
CDR3nt: TGTGCCACCAACGAAGGGGGCACAGATACGCAGTATTTT

abundance: few
v_gene: TRBV4-1
d_gene: TRBD1
j_gene: TRBJ2-5
CDR3aa: CASSRFPGTGGGETQYF
CDR3nt: TGCGCCAGCAGCCGTTTCCCCGGGACAGGGGGCGGGGAGACCCAGTACTTC

abundance: .
v_gene: TRBV5-5
d_gene: .
j_gene: TRBJ1-2
CDR3aa: CASSQTGSYGYTF
CDR3nt: TGTGCCAGCAGCCAGACAGGTAGCTATGGCTACACCTTC

abundance: .
v_gene: TRBV4-2
d_gene: TRBD2
j_gene: TRBJ2-7
CDR3aa: CASSPGPGGSYEQYF
CDR3nt: TGTGCCAGCAGCCCCGGACCGGGGGGCTCCTACGAGCAGTACTTC

abundance: .
v_gene: TRBV19
d_gene: TRBD1
j_gene: TRBJ1-5
CDR3aa: CASRPTGTGENQPQHF
CDR3nt: TGTGCCAGTAGACCGACCGGGACAGGGGAAAATCAGCCCCAGCATTTT

abundance: .
v_gene: TRBV24-1
d_gene: .
j_gene: TRBJ2-3
CDR3aa: CATSDPNGDTQYF
CDR3nt: TGTGCCACCAGTGATCCTAACGGAGATACGCAGTATTTT

abundance: .
v_gene: TRBV11-2
d_gene: TRBD1
j_gene: TRBJ1-1
CDR3aa: CASSLGQGGNTEAFF
CDR3nt: TGTGCCAGCAGCTTGGGACAGGGTGGGAACACTGAAGCTTTCTTT

abundance: .
v_gene: TRBV7-8
d_gene: .
j_gene: TRBJ2-1
CDR3aa: CASSLSLVIHEQFF
CDR3nt: TGTGCCAGCAGCTTATCGCTAGTCATCCATGAGCAGTTCTTC

abundance: once
v_gene: TRBV6-1
d_gene: .
j_gene: TRBJ2-2
CDR3aa: CASSEAGGKNTGELFF
CDR3nt: TGTGCCAGCAGTGAAGCGGGCGGGAAGAACACCGGGGAGCTGTTTTTT

abundance: .
v_gene: TRBV30
d_gene: TRBD1
j_gene: TRBJ1-3
CDR3aa: CAWNQGDFSGNTIYF
CDR3nt: TGTGCCTGGAATCAGGGGGACTTCTCTGGAAACACCATATATTTT

abundance: .
v_gene: TRBV25-1
d_gene: TRBD1
j_gene: TRBJ2-1
CDR3aa: CASSEWAGGPYNEQFF
CDR3nt: TGTGCCAGCAGTGAATGGGCAGGGGGCCCCTACAATGAGCAGTTCTTC

abundance: .
v_gene: TRBV5-1
d_gene: TRBD1
j_gene: TRBJ2-3
CDR3aa: CASSTLTPGQGTDTQYF
CDR3nt: TGCGCCAGCAGCACCCTGACCCCGGGACAGGGCACAGATACGCAGTATTTT

abundance: .
v_gene: TRBV29-1
d_gene: .
j_gene: TRBJ2-1
CDR3aa: CSVETTNEQFF
CDR3nt: TGCAGCGTTGAAACGACTAATGAGCAGTTCTTC

abundance: .
v_gene: TRBV10-1
d_gene: TRBD2
j_gene: TRBJ2-7
CDR3aa: CASSEYRGGYEQYF
CDR3nt: TGCGCCAGCAGTGAGTATCGGGGGGGCTACGAGCAGTACTTC

abundance: .
v_gene: TRBV19
d_gene: .
j_gene: TRBJ2-2
CDR3aa: CASMRTANTGELFF
CDR3nt: TGTGCCAGTATGCGGACAGCGAACACCGGGGAGCTGTTTTTT

abundance: .
v_gene: TRBV7-3
d_gene: TRBD2
j_gene: TRBJ2-5
CDR3aa: CASSLNGGTYQETQYF
CDR3nt: TGTGCCAGCAGCTTAAACGGGGGGACTTACCAAGAGACCCAGTACTTC

abundance: .
v_gene: TRBV6-5
d_gene: TRBD2
j_gene: TRBJ2-7
CDR3aa: CASSLGLAGDEQYF
CDR3nt: TGTGCCAGCAGCCTCGGACTAGCGGGGGATGAGCAGTACTTC

abundance: .
v_gene: TRBV30
d_gene: .
j_gene: TRBJ2-5
CDR3aa: CAWSPRPRETQYF
CDR3nt: TGTGCCTGGAGTCCTAGGCCCCGAGAGACCCAGTACTTC

abundance: .
v_gene: TRBV2
d_gene: .
j_gene: TRBJ2-3
CDR3aa: CASSGTLTDTQYF
CDR3nt: TGTGCCAGCAGCGGGACTTTGACAGATACGCAGTATTTT

abundance: .
v_gene: TRBV10-2
d_gene: .
j_gene: TRBJ2-2
CDR3aa: CASSESGGTGELFF
CDR3nt: TGCGCCAGCAGTGAGTCAGGCGGGACCGGGGAGCTGTTTTTT

abundance: once
v_gene: TRBV27
d_gene: TRBD2
j_gene: TRBJ2-3
CDR3aa: CASSFLPGLAAGTQYF
CDR3nt: TGTGCCAGCAGCTTCCTTCCGGGACTAGCGGCAGGTACGCAGTATTTT